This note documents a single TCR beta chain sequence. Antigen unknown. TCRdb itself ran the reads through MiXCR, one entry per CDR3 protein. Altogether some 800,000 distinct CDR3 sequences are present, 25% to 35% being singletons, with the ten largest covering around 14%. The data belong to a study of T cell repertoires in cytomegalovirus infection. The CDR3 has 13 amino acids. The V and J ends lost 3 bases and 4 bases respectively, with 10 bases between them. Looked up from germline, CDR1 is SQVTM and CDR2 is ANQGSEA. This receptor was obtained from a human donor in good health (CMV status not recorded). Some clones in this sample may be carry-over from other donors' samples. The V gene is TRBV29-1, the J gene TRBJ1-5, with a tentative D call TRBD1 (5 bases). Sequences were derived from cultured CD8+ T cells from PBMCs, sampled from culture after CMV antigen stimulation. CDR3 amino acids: CSVDEGENQPQHF. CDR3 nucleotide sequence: TGCAGCGTTGACGAAGGGGAGAATCAGCCCCAGCATTTT.